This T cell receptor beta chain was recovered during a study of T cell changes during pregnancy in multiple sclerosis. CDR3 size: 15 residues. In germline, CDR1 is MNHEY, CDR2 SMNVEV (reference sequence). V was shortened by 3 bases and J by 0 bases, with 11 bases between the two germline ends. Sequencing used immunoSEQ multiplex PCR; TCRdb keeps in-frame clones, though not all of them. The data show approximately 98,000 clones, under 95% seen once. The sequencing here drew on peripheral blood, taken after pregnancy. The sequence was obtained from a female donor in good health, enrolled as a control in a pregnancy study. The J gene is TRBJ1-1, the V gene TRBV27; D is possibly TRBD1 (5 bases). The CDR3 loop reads CASSFRGGLNTEAFF. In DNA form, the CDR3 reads TGTGCCAGCAGTTTTCGGGGGGGATTGAACACTGAAGCTTTCTTT.